This T cell receptor (beta chain) was observed in a study of T cell repertoires in cytomegalovirus infection. TCRdb called the reads again in MiXCR, with one record for every CDR3 protein. The sample shows approximately 120,000 distinct CDR3 sequences, around 30% of them seen only once. This clonotype has a single count. Its target is not known. Trimming cost V 0 bases and J 0 bases, with 12 bases left between them. This CDR3 has 16 amino acids. The germline V gene has CDR1 SGHDT and CDR2 YYEEEE. Study-wide findings and caveats: The ex vivo response was dominated by HLA-C-restricted CMV-specific TCR beta clonotypes.

V usage is TRBV5-6 and J usage is TRBJ1-2; D ambiguous. The specimen comprised CD8+ T cells from cultured PBMCs, sampled from culture after CMV antigen stimulation. The clonotype comes from a human donor in good health (CMV status not recorded). Some clones in this sample may be carry-over from other donors' samples. For the CDR3, the DNA is TGTGCCAGCAGCTTGGTAGCGGCAGAAGCTAACTATGGCTACACCTTC. Translated: CASSLVAAEANYGYTF.